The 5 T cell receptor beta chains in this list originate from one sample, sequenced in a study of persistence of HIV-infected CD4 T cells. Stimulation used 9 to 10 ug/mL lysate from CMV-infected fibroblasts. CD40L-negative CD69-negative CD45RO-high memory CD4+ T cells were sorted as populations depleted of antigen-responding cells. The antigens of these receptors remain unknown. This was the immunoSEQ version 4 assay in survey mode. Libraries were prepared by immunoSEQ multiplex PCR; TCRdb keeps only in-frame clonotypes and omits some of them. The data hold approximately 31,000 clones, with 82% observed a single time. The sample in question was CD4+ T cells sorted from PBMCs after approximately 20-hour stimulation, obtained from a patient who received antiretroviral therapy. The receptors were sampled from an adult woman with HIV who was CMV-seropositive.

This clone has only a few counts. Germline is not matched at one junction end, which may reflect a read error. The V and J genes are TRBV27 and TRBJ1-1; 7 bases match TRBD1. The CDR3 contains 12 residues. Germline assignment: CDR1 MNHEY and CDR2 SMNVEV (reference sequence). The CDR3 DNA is TGTGCCAGCAGTCCCACAGGGGCGTCGAGCGTTTTT. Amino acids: CASSPTGASSVF.

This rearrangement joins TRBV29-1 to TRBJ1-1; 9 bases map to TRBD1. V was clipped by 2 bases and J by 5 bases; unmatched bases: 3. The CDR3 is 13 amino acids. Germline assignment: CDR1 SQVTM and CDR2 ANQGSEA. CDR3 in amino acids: CSVETGQGTEAFF. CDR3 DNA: TGCAGCGTTGAAACGGGACAGGGAACTGAAGCTTTCTTT.

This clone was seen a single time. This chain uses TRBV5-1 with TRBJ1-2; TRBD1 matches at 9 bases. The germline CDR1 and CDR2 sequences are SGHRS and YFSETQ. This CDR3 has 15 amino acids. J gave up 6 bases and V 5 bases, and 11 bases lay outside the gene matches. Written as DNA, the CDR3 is TGCGCCAGCAGGGACGGGAACAGGGGGCGCGATGGCTACACCTTC. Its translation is CASRDGNRGRDGYTF.

The CDR3 coding sequence is TGTGCCAGCAGCTCTGGACAGGGGTATGCAGATACGCAGTATTTT. Encoded protein: CASSSGQGYADTQYF. The J gene is TRBJ2-3, the V gene TRBV5-4; 9 nucleotides align to TRBD1. Losses at the gene ends were 3 bases for V and 4 bases for J; bases not matched to a gene: 6. From germline, CDR1 is SGHNT and CDR2 YYREEE (reference sequence). The CDR3 has 15 residues.

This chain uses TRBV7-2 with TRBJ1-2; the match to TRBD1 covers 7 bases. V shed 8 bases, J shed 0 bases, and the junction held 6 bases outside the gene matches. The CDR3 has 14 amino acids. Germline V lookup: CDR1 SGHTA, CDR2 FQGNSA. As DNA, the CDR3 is TGTGCCAGCGGGTGGGACAGATCTAACTATGGCTACACCTTC. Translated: CASGWDRSNYGYTF. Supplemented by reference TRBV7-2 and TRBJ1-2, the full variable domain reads GAGVSQSPSNKVTEKGKDVELRCDPISGHTALYWYRQSLGQGLEFLIYFQGNSAPDKSGLPSDRFSAERTGGSVSTLTIQRTQQEDSAVYLCASGWDRSNYGYTFGSGTRLTVV.